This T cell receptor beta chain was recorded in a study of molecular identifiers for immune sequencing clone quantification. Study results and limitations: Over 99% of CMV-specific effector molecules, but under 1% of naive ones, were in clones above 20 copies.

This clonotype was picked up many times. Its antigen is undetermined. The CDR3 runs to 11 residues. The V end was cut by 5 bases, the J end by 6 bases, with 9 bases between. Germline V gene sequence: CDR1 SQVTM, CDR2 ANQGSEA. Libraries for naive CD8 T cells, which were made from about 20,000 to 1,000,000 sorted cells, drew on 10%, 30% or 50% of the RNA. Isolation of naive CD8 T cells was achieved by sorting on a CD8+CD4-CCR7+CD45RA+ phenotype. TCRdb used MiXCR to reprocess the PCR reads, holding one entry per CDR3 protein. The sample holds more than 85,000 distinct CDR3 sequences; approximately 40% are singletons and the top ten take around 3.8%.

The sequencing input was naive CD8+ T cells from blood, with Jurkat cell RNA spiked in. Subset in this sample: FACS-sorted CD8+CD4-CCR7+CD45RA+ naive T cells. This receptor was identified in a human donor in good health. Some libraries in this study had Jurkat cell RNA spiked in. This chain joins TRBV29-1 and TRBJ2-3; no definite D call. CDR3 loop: CSVTGLDTQYF. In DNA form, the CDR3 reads TGCAGCGTTACGGGTCTGGATACGCAGTATTTT.